The 30 T cell receptor beta chains below all came from one sample that was sequenced in a study of cytomegalovirus exposure and HLA in healthy donors. PCR amplification relied on 60 Vbeta primers (plus 13 Jbeta primers). Some clones are missing from TCRdb's copy, which holds only in-frame ones; the method was immunoSEQ multiplex PCR. This sample contains 150,000 to 200,000 clones. Material for sequencing was PBMCs. These receptors were collected from an older woman in good health and CMV-seronegative.

The chain combines TRBV2 with TRBJ2-1; tentatively, D is TRBD1 (6 bases). Trimming took off 8 bases at V and 5 bases at J, with 16 bases between the two ends. The germline V gene encodes CDR1 SNHLY and CDR2 FYNNEI. The CDR3 loop spans 14 amino acids. The CDR3 region has the DNA TGTGCCAGCTCTTCTTCCGACAGGAACAATGAGCAGTTCTTC. Its translation is CASSSSDRNNEQFF. Full variable domain (missing parts from reference TRBV2 and TRBJ2-1): EPEVTQTPSHQVTQMGQEVILRCVPISNHLYFYWYRQILGQKVEFLVSFYNNEISEKSEIFDDQFSVERPDGSNFTLKIRSTKLEDSAMYFCASSSSDRNNEQFFGPGTRLTVL.

The CDR3 nucleotides read TGTGCCAGCAGCTCCTTGGGGGGAGGGCCAGGATCCTACAATGAGCAGTTCTTC. It codes for CASSSLGGGPGSYNEQFF. The chain links TRBV5-4 to TRBJ2-1; 7 nucleotides match TRBD2. The CDR3 is 18 amino acids. Germline V CDR1 and CDR2: SGHNT, YYREEE (reference sequence). Germline trimming cut 3 bases from V and 1 base from J; bases unmatched to any gene: 13. Complete variable domain (other parts from reference TRBV5-4 and TRBJ2-1): ETGVTQSPTHLIKTRGQQVTLRCSSQSGHNTVSWYQQALGQGPQFIFQYYREEENGRGNFPPRFSGLQFPNYSSELNVNALELDDSALYLCASSSLGGGPGSYNEQFFGPGTRLTVL.

The chain links TRBV5-1 to TRBJ2-2, with a possible D match to TRBD2 (6 bases). CDR1 is SGHRS, CDR2 YFSETQ, per germline. V dropped 4 bases and J dropped 4 bases, with 8 bases sitting between them. The CDR3 consists of 13 residues. CDR3 sequence (DNA): TGCGCCAGCAGCCCGCGGGGCACCGGGGAGCTGTTTTTT. It translates to CASSPRGTGELFF.

The CDR3, as DNA: TGTGCCAGCAGCGTAGGGGACAGCCAGATCTATGGCTACACCTTC. Amino acids: CASSVGDSQIYGYTF. The chain combines TRBV9 with TRBJ1-2, with 7 bases lining up with TRBD1. Germline loops: CDR1 SGDLS, CDR2 YYNGEE. V lost 0 bases and J lost 4; bases outside the gene matches: 6. This CDR3 spans 15 amino acids. The entire variable domain, with the rest obtained from reference TRBV9 and TRBJ1-2, is as follows: DSGVTQTPKHLITATGQRVTLRCSPRSGDLSVYWYQQSLDQGLQFLIQYYNGEERAKGNILERFSAQQFPDLHSELNLSSLELGDSALYFCASSVGDSQIYGYTFGSGTRLTVV.

The chain links TRBV21-1 to TRBJ2-3; the DNA was not compared with TRBD1, the D call given in the table. TRBV21-1 is listed as a pseudogene. The CDR3 contains 18 residues. The CDR3 region has the DNA TGTGCCAGCAGCATACTAATAATCCGGGACAGCAGCACAGATACGCAGTATTTT. Residues: CASSILIIRDSSTDTQYF.

The gene calls are TRBV7-9 and TRBJ1-3; D may be TRBD1 (5 bases). CDR1 and CDR2 from the germline V gene are SEHNR and FQNEAQ (reference sequence). V shed 2 bases and J shed 0 bases, with 5 bases lying between them. This CDR3 has 14 amino acids. CDR3 amino acids: CASSLQGSGNTIYF. The CDR3 DNA follows: TGTGCCAGCAGCTTACAGGGCTCTGGAAACACCATATATTTT.

This chain links TRBV12-5 with TRBJ2-1, with 8 positions matching TRBD2. J was trimmed by 0 bases and V by 0 bases; bases with no gene match: 7. The CDR3 consists of 18 residues. Per the germline V gene, CDR1 is LGHNT and CDR2 is FRNRAP. The CDR3 nucleotides are TGTGCTAGTGGTTTGGTACTAAAGCGGGAGAGCTCCTACAATGAGCAGTTCTTC. This sequence encodes CASGLVLKRESSYNEQFF.

The chain joins TRBV9 to TRBJ1-3; TRBD1 might be the D (6 bases). V lost 0 bases and J lost 2, with 9 bases in between. Germline values: CDR1 SGDLS, CDR2 YYNGEE. There are 15 residues in the CDR3. This CDR3 is CASSVVGTTGNTIYF. CDR3 DNA: TGTGCCAGCAGCGTAGTGGGGACAACTGGAAACACCATATATTTT.

The chain recombines TRBV11-2 with TRBJ2-2; 8 nucleotides agree with TRBD1. V gave up 5 bases and J gave up 2 bases; unmatched junction bases: 10. The germline V gene has CDR1 SGHAT and CDR2 FQNNGV. The CDR3 has 17 residues. CDR3 sequence: CASSHRQGYQNTGELFF. The CDR3 DNA follows: TGTGCCAGCAGCCATCGACAGGGGTATCAAAACACCGGGGAGCTGTTTTTT.

The chain couples TRBV9 to TRBJ2-1, with D tentatively TRBD2 (6 bases). V was cut by 6 bases and J by 0 bases, with 13 bases left in between. CDR1 and CDR2 from the germline V gene are SGDLS and YYNGEE. The CDR3 consists of 15 residues. This CDR3 reads CASTTGGSSYNEQFF. As DNA, the CDR3 is TGTGCCAGCACAACAGGAGGGAGCTCCTACAATGAGCAGTTCTTC.

As for this clone: Other DNA sequences of this sample code for an identical CDR3. V and J are TRBV27 and TRBJ2-7, with a possible D match to TRBD1 (5 bases). Germline V CDR1 and CDR2: MNHEY, SMNVEV (reference sequence). The V gene lost 6 bases and the J gene lost 4 bases, with 13 bases spanning the gap. This CDR3 contains 13 residues. CDR3 sequence reads: CASRSGLRYEQYF. The CDR3 DNA reads TGTGCCAGCAGGTCAGGGTTACGGTACGAGCAGTACTTC.

The CDR3 DNA follows: TGTGCCAGCAGCCTGGGACTCCCCGGGCAGGAAAAACTGTTTTTT. It encodes CASSLGLPGQEKLFF. This sequence joins TRBV7-9 and TRBJ1-4, with D possibly matching TRBD1 (5 bases). Per germline, CDR1 SEHNR and CDR2 FQNEAQ (reference sequence). V lost 5 bases, J lost 8 bases, and 18 bases lay in between. CDR3 length: 15 residues.

A note on this clone: One end of the junction varies from germline; a read error may be responsible. The CDR3 bases are TGTGCCAGCAGCTTAGTGGCAGGGTTCTACTGGTTC. It encodes CASSLVAGFYWF. The rearrangement uses TRBV7-8 and TRBJ2-7; D is perhaps TRBD1 (5 bases). The CDR3 runs to 12 residues. Germline V gives CDR1 SGHVS, CDR2 FQNEAQ.

The gene calls are TRBV7-3 and TRBJ2-5; no clear D gene. The CDR3 covers 13 residues. Trimming removed 2 bases from V and 5 bases from J, with 9 bases in between. CDR1 is SGHTA and CDR2 is FQGTGA in the germline V gene. DNA of the CDR3: TGTGCCAGCAGCTTAGGTAGTGGTGAGACCCAGTACTTC. Amino acids: CASSLGSGETQYF.

The CDR3 sequence is CASSQDRAGLGSPLHF. For the CDR3, the DNA is TGCGCCAGCAGCCAAGATAGGGCAGGGTTAGGATCACCCCTCCACTTT. The rearrangement uses TRBV4-3 and TRBJ1-6; possibly TRBD1 for D (5 bases). The CDR3 length is 16 residues. The germline V gene encodes CDR1 LGHNA and CDR2 YSLEER. With 0 bases removed from V and 10 bases from J, the gap between germline ends came to 16 bases.

The chain is built from TRBV2 and TRBJ1-2; D is possibly TRBD1 (5 bases). CDR3 length equals 11 residues. Trimming took off 8 bases at V and 8 bases at J, with 12 bases between the two ends. Germline-derived CDR1 and CDR2 are SNHLY and FYNNEI. DNA of the CDR3: TGTGCCAGCGGACACCAGGGCGGCTACACCTTC. This translates into CASGHQGGYTF.

V is TRBV7-9 and J is TRBJ2-3, with TRBD2 identical over 15 bases. After removal of 5 bases from V and 2 bases from J, the junction contained 8 bases not matched to a gene. CDR3 length equals 18 residues. The V gene's germline CDR1 is SEHNR and CDR2 FQNEAQ (reference sequence). In nucleotides, the CDR3 is TGTGCCAGCAGCCCCCCCGGGACTAGCGGGGGGCCCACAGATACGCAGTATTTT. Translation gives CASSPPGTSGGPTDTQYF.

V and J are TRBV6-6 and TRBJ2-3, with 7 bases fitting TRBD2. CDR3 length: 14 amino acids. Germline-derived CDR1 and CDR2 are MNHNY and SVGAGI (reference sequence). The trim removed 3 bases at V and 6 bases at J, leaving 6 bases unmatched. CDR3 DNA sequence: TGTGCCAGCAGTTATGCGGGGGAGCCCGATACGCAGTATTTT. It is translated as CASSYAGEPDTQYF.

The rearrangement links TRBV19 to TRBJ2-7; 14 nucleotides match TRBD2. The ends lost 3 bases at V and 6 bases at J; junction bases unmatched: 4. Germline V gives CDR1 LNHDA, CDR2 SQIVND (reference sequence). The CDR3 has 15 amino acids. The CDR3 DNA reads as TGTGCCAGTAGTATGGGGACTAGCGGGAGTTCCGAGCAGTACTTC. Encoded protein: CASSMGTSGSSEQYF.

The V call is TRBV7-2, the J call TRBJ1-4; TRBD1 is a possible D gene (5 bases). The CDR3 is 13 residues long. The V gene's germline CDR1 is SGHTA and CDR2 FQGNSA. Between the trimmed V and J ends, which lost 5 bases and 6 bases, there was a span of 10 bases. This chain's CDR3 is CASSPDRDEKLFF. DNA for the CDR3: TGTGCCAGCAGCCCTGACAGAGATGAAAAACTGTTTTTT.

This chain links TRBV9 with TRBJ1-6, with D possibly matching TRBD1 (6 bases). The CDR3 runs 17 residues. V lost 4 bases to trimming and J lost 8 bases, with 22 bases between them. Looked up from germline, CDR1 is SGDLS and CDR2 is YYNGEE. The CDR3 spells CASSPTSTVRGYSPLHF. In DNA, the CDR3 is TGTGCCAGCAGCCCGACCTCGACAGTCAGGGGTTATTCACCCCTCCACTTT.

V is TRBV7-9 and J is TRBJ2-1; 9 bases map to TRBD2. CDR1 is SEHNR, CDR2 FQNEAQ, per germline (reference sequence). The CDR3 consists of 14 residues. V shed 4 bases and J 9 bases; nucleotides not matched to a gene: 7. The CDR3 DNA reads TGTGCCAGCAGCTCGGGTAGCGGGAGAGTTGAGCAGTTCTTC. The encoded protein is CASSSGSGRVEQFF.

J is TRBJ1-4 and V is TRBV20-1, with D tentatively TRBD1 (5 bases). V was cut by 0 bases and J by 12 bases, with 5 bases left in between. CDR1 and CDR2 (germline): DFQATT, SNEGSKA (reference sequence). This CDR3 region has 10 residues. As DNA, the CDR3 is TGCAGTGCTAGAGACAGGGAACTGTTTTTT. Its translation: CSARDRELFF.

V usage is TRBV6-5 and J usage is TRBJ2-4, with D perhaps TRBD1 (6 bases). Trimming pared 4 bases from V and 6 bases from J, leaving 13 bases between. CDR3 length: 14 amino acids. The germline gives CDR1 MNHEY, CDR2 SVGAGI. Written as DNA, the CDR3 is TGTGCCAGCAGTTCTCCGGGACAAGTAAACATTCAGTACTTC. Protein sequence: CASSSPGQVNIQYF.

This chain links TRBV7-9 with TRBJ2-2; D uncertain. CDR1 and CDR2 (germline): SEHNR, FQNEAQ (reference sequence). This CDR3 has 13 residues. V was clipped by 10 bases and J by 4 bases, with 13 bases between them. The chain's CDR3 is CANLPYSTGELFF. The CDR3 bases are TGTGCCAACTTACCGTACTCCACCGGGGAGCTGTTTTTT.

The chain uses TRBV30 and TRBJ2-1; 7 bases are a match to TRBD1. Per the germline V gene, CDR1 is GTSNPN and CDR2 is SVGIG (reference sequence). V lost 0 bases and J lost 10; bases outside the gene matches: 6. This CDR3 has 13 amino acids. DNA for the CDR3: TGTGCCTGGAGTGTCGACAGGGTCCGGGAGCAGTTCTTC. As protein: CAWSVDRVREQFF.

The chain joins TRBV14 to TRBJ1-1; 8 bases match TRBD1. This CDR3 has 14 amino acids. Trimming at V came to 3 bases and at J to 5 bases, leaving 5 bases not matched to a gene. Germline CDR1 and CDR2: SGHDN and FVKESK. DNA for the CDR3: TGTGCCAGCAGCCACGGACAGGGAGTGACTGAAGCTTTCTTT. Translating it yields CASSHGQGVTEAFF.

The chain couples TRBV7-2 to TRBJ1-5, with 10 bases aligning to TRBD1. V shed 4 bases, J shed 4 bases, and the junction held 7 bases outside the gene matches. CDR3 length: 16 residues. The germline CDR1 and CDR2 sequences are SGHTA and FQGNSA. CDR3 region: CASSYWTGGGNQPQHF. The CDR3 bases are TGTGCCAGCAGCTACTGGACAGGGGGGGGTAATCAGCCCCAGCATTTT.

The rearrangement uses TRBV7-3 and TRBJ2-5; 7 bases are a match to TRBD1. The CDR3 has 15 amino acids. V shed 2 bases, J shed 0 bases, and the junction held 3 bases outside the gene matches. The germline CDR1 and CDR2 sequences are SGHTA and FQGTGA. This CDR3 is CASSLGTVYQETQYF. The DNA of the CDR3 is TGTGCCAGCAGCTTAGGGACAGTCTACCAAGAGACCCAGTACTTC.

The V gene is TRBV4-1, the J gene TRBJ2-1, with a possible D match to TRBD2 (6 bases). The CDR3 covers 15 residues. In germline, CDR1 is MGHRA, CDR2 YSYEKL. Trimming left V 5 bases short and J 6 bases short, with 17 bases between. Here the CDR3 DNA reads TGCGCCAGCAGCAAGACGGGACTCCTGAGCAATGAGCAGTTCTTC. This codes for CASSKTGLLSNEQFF.